Presented here are 12 T cell receptor beta chains from one specimen sequenced in a study of blood T cell repertoires in COVID-19. Profiled with immunoSEQ multiplex PCR; TCRdb holds only in-frame clones, not every one. The sample carries more than 85,000 clones, roughly 79% recorded once. The material sequenced was peripheral blood. These receptors were taken from a woman aged 65 to 85 with acute or convalescent COVID-19.

The rearrangement joins TRBV9 to TRBJ2-3, with D perhaps TRBD2 (6 bases). Germline assignment: CDR1 SGDLS and CDR2 YYNGEE. The CDR3 has 16 residues. The V and J ends lost 3 bases and 4 bases respectively, with 18 bases between them. CDR3 region: CASSELATGGADTQYF. The CDR3 DNA follows: TGTGCCAGCAGCGAGCTAGCGACGGGTGGTGCAGATACGCAGTATTTT.

V gene TRBV3-1 (or the pseudogene TRBV3-2) combines with J gene TRBJ1-2; 7 bases are shared with TRBD1. The length of the CDR3 is 13 residues. Germline loops: CDR1 LGHDT, CDR2 YNNKEL (reference sequence). V lost 3 bases, J lost 7 bases, and 5 bases stayed unmatched. The CDR3 loop reads CASSQGWDSGYTF. CDR3 coding DNA: TGTGCCAGCAGCCAGGGATGGGACAGTGGCTACACCTTC.

V and J are TRBV28 and TRBJ1-4; D unclear. Germline V lookup: CDR1 MDHEN, CDR2 SYDVKM. The CDR3 runs to 14 residues. V lost 6 bases and J 7 bases, leaving 15 bases between the germline ends. The CDR3 is CASRTRTFGEKLFF. As DNA, the CDR3 is TGTGCCAGCAGAACCCGGACTTTCGGTGAAAAACTGTTTTTT.

The rearrangement uses TRBV4-1 and TRBJ2-3; TRBD2 matches 9 bases. CDR1 and CDR2 (germline): MGHRA, YSYEKL. The CDR3 extends over 18 amino acids. V lost 1 base to trimming and J lost 2 bases; unmatched junction nucleotides: 10. CDR3 nucleotide sequence: TGCGCCAGCAGCCAAGGGTGGGCTAGCGGGGCTTCCACAGATACGCAGTATTTT. As protein: CASSQGWASGASTDTQYF.

The chain has TRBV5-1 and TRBJ2-3, with TRBD2 matching 9 bases. The CDR3 sequence is 16 residues long. Losses at the gene ends were 1 base for V and 10 bases for J; bases not matched to a gene: 13. Per germline, CDR1 SGHRS and CDR2 YFSETQ. In DNA, the CDR3 is TGCGCCAGCAGCTTGTTAGCGGGAGAAGGGACAGAATCGCAGTATTTT. Amino acid sequence: CASSLLAGEGTESQYF.

V is TRBV10-3 and J is TRBJ1-2, with D perhaps TRBD1 (6 bases). The CDR3 runs 13 residues. Between the trimmed V and J ends, which lost 0 bases and 8 bases, there was a span of 10 bases. Germline assignment: CDR1 ENHRY and CDR2 SYGVKD. CDR3 protein: CAISESATGGYTF. In nucleotides, the CDR3 is TGTGCCATCAGTGAGTCGGCCACAGGGGGCTACACCTTC.

J is TRBJ2-3 and V is TRBV7-9, with 8 bases that match TRBD2. V dropped 5 bases and J dropped 0; count of bases not matched to a gene: 4. Germline loops: CDR1 SEHNR, CDR2 FQNEAQ (reference sequence). The CDR3 is 15 amino acids. The CDR3 nucleotides are TGTGCCAGCAGCGCACTAGCGGATAGCACAGATACGCAGTATTTT. Its translation is CASSALADSTDTQYF.

The chain's CDR3 is CASTRHPENTEAFF. In DNA, the CDR3 is TGTGCCAGCACCCGACACCCCGAGAACACTGAAGCTTTCTTT. The V call is TRBV3-1 (or the pseudogene TRBV3-2), the J call TRBJ1-1, with D unclear. Germline CDR1 is LGHDT and CDR2 is YNNKEL (reference sequence). The germline V and J ends were trimmed by 7 bases and 1 base, with 13 bases remaining between them. CDR3 length equals 14 residues.

The chain joins TRBV2 to TRBJ1-4, with D possibly matching TRBD1 (5 bases). This CDR3 has 16 amino acids. The V gene's germline CDR1 is SNHLY and CDR2 FYNNEI. Trimming took off 4 bases at V and 0 bases at J, with 12 bases between the two ends. The CDR3 nucleotides read TGTGCCAGCAGTGGCCGGACACTTGCAACTAATGAAAAACTGTTTTTT. Its protein is CASSGRTLATNEKLFF.

The chain carries TRBV7-2 and TRBJ2-3, with 14 bases fitting TRBD2. CDR1 is SGHTA, CDR2 FQGNSA, per germline. Trimming removed 5 bases from V and 4 bases from J; junction bases left unmatched: 5. The CDR3 is 16 residues long. CDR3 sequence reads: CASSRGLAGGSDTQYF. CDR3 coding DNA: TGTGCCAGCAGCCGCGGACTAGCGGGAGGCTCAGATACGCAGTATTTT.

The chain joins TRBV6-2 or TRBV6-3 to TRBJ2-2; 12 bases align to TRBD2. Trimming took 0 bases from V and 6 from J; bases not matched to a gene: 8. CDR3 length: 18 residues. Germline V gives CDR1 MNHEY, CDR2 SVGEGT. The CDR3 here is CASSYSATSGGRAGELFF. The CDR3 bases are TGTGCCAGCAGTTACTCGGCCACTAGCGGGGGGAGAGCCGGGGAGCTGTTTTTT.

V usage is TRBV30 and J usage is TRBJ1-2, with a possible D match to TRBD1 (5 bases). The CDR3 loop spans 13 amino acids. CDR1 GTSNPN and CDR2 SVGIG come from the germline V gene (reference sequence). V shed 0 bases and J shed 4 bases, with 9 bases lying between them. CDR3 sequence reads: CAWSVGAVYGYTF. The CDR3 DNA is TGTGCCTGGAGTGTAGGGGCTGTCTATGGCTACACCTTC.